A selection of T cell receptor beta chains follows, all from one sample in a study of blood T cell repertoires in COVID-19. Measured with immunoSEQ multiplex PCR; TCRdb has only the in-frame clones, and not every one. The table shows under 350,000 clones, with around 92% occurring only once. The sample comprised peripheral blood. The receptor set was obtained from a woman in her twenties or thirties with COVID-19, enrolled during active disease. Both conserved end residues are part of each CDR3. The order of the fields is clone size, D gene, V gene, CDR3 length, J gene, CDR3 DNA, CDR3 protein. A D gene is named only where the DNA matches it firmly. The size of a clone is reported for some rows only, either as once, few or many, or as a class for expanded clones.

few	-	TRBV4-2	15	TRBJ2-2	TGTGCCAGCACCGACGGGGGACCGAACACCGGGGAGCTGTTTTTT	CASTDGGPNTGELFF
-	-	TRBV6-5	14	TRBJ2-1	TGTGCCAGCAGTCCTAGCCCCGGTTACGATGAGCAGTTCTTC	CASSPSPGYDEQFF
-	-	TRBV6-2/TRBV6-3	15	TRBJ1-1	TGTGCCAGCAGTCCCGTCCCCAGGGCGGATACTGAAGCTTTCTTT	CASSPVPRADTEAFF
-	-	TRBV18	13	TRBJ1-5	TGTGCCAGCTCACCTTTGGGGGGGCGTCCCCAGCATTTT	CASSPLGGRPQHF
-	TRBD2	TRBV28	16	TRBJ2-1	TGTGCCAGCAGCCGACGGCGGGGGGGCTTTATGAATGAGCAGTTCTTC	CASSRRRGGFMNEQFF
-	TRBD1	TRBV7-9	14	TRBJ1-6	TGTGCCAGCAGCCTACAGGGGGTCGGATCACCCCTCCACTTT	CASSLQGVGSPLHF
once	TRBD1	TRBV5-5	14	TRBJ1-3	TGTGCCAGCACCCTGACAGGGTCTGGAAACACCATATATTTT	CASTLTGSGNTIYF
few	-	TRBV7-2	13	TRBJ1-3	TGTGCCAGCAGCTTAGGGGCCGGAAACACCATATATTTT	CASSLGAGNTIYF
-	-	TRBV7-9	13	TRBJ1-6	TGTGCCAGCAGCAAGGAGCGGGATTCACCCCTCCACTTT	CASSKERDSPLHF
-	-	TRBV30	14	TRBJ1-6	TGTGCCTGGAGTGGGAGGTCTACCTATTCACCCCTCCACTTT	CAWSGRSTYSPLHF
-	-	TRBV28	14	TRBJ1-2	TGTGCCAGCAGCCCCCCCAGGGCAGGGAACGGCTACACCTTC	CASSPPRAGNGYTF
-	-	TRBV7-3	15	TRBJ2-3	TGTGCCAGCAGCAAAGACAGTTCTAGCACAGATACGCAGTATTTT	CASSKDSSSTDTQYF
-	-	TRBV5-4	12	TRBJ1-2	TGTGCCTGGGCGGGGTGGAACTATGGCTACACCTTC	CAWAGWNYGYTF
-	-	TRBV7-6	13	TRBJ2-7	TGTGCCAGCAGCTTAGCACAATCCTACGAGCAGTACTTC	CASSLAQSYEQYF
-	-	TRBV3-1/TRBV3-2	12	TRBJ1-1	TGTGCCAGCAGTCAGGGGAACACTGAAGCTTTCTTT	CASSQGNTEAFF
-	TRBD1	TRBV11-2	15	TRBJ1-1	TGTGCCAGCAGCTTCCGGGACAGGACTTCGACTGAAGCTTTCTTT	CASSFRDRTSTEAFF